This TCR beta chain was identified during a study of cytomegalovirus exposure and HLA in healthy donors (dated by TCRdb to 2017 to 2019). Study-level background: According to an earlier analysis of 550 to 700 of the donors, roughly 180 million T cells yielded over 90 million unique TCR beta sequences and around 280 Gb of sequence data. A handful of DR-DQ haplotypes were treated as single units for association and clustering because of strong linkage in the cohort. Alongside the repertoire data, information on donor age, sex, ethnicity and CMV serostatus was compiled. All discovery cohort repertoires had been generated using a single sequencing platform. Across 300 to 500 genotyped donors of the cohort, an average of approximately 220,000 unique TCR beta nucleotide sequences per donor were sequenced, and around 20% of those sequences were non-productive. An early release that covered about 600 HLA-typed donors contained approximately 300 gigabases of sequencing data and about 93 million unique TCR sequences. Using immunosequencing, the study profiled T cell repertoires from around 680 subjects and related those repertoires to cytomegalovirus serostatus. HLA typing covered class I and class II loci at four-digit resolution. In an earlier analysis of 587 of the donors, high-throughput TCR beta sequencing was used to judge whether each TCR beta V gene segment behaved as functional or pseudogenic. Typing coverage differed by locus: A, B, C, DRB1 and DQB1 were typed in about 620-630 donors, DQA1 in 522, DPA1 in 600 to 610, and DPB1 in 472. In a later genetic analysis, genome-wide SNP genotypes for about three fifths of the roughly 670 donors were used, and that subset was treated as a discovery cohort. Rather than drawing on any new phenotypic data, the later analysis identified candidate immune exposures from TCR beta sequences and the way those sequences occurred across donors. Besides the first cohort of more than 650 subjects, a separate validation cohort made up of over 100 different subjects was used. The genetic ancestry cluster associated with self-reported Caucasian donors included roughly 84% of the roughly 400 genotyped donors. High-throughput TCR immunosequencing, statistical association of individual TCRs with disease status, and machine learning were combined to predict cytomegalovirus infection status. A later analysis re-analyzed previously published TCR beta repertoires from 666 donors and added high-resolution HLA genotyping to study TCR occurrence patterns. The aim of the study was to test whether cataloging public T cell receptors could identify signatures of past pathogen exposure.

The cohort was made up of roughly 670 healthy bone marrow donors. All cohort members were sampled while nominally healthy, although unrecorded immune exposures were likely present. The donor was CMV seronegative and belonged to the group of 352 seronegative cohort members. Each donor provided a peripheral blood sample, and peripheral blood mononuclear cells were used for TCR beta sequencing. The Qiagen DNeasy Blood Extraction Kit was used to extract genomic DNA from the blood cell samples. Paper-wide results and their limitations: Correlated functional status among segregating V segments might reflect linkage disequilibrium, but an unknown experimental factor could not be ruled out. In a later analysis, over 15,000 TCR beta sequences were associated with specific HLA alleles at a false discovery rate of 0.05. When HLA alleles, especially DR and DQ, strongly co-occurred, TCR associations were difficult to assign to individual alleles. A later analysis found that most CMV-associated TCR beta chains appeared HLA-restricted, with HLA associations seemingly driven largely by CMV exposure. A group of highly shared sequence variants was considered likely to be a technical artifact of the sequencing pipeline. While some public TCRs were present in many individuals, most TCR sequences turned up only very rarely across donors. About 17 rarely observed V segments, including chromosome 9 orphons, were excluded from the earlier analysis of approximately 500 of the donors because counts were too low. An earlier analysis of approximately 570 of the donors showed that most TCR beta V segments appeared in productive rearrangements either about 90% or about 30% of the time, which broadly matched IMGT annotations. In vitro tests confirmed that a few of the cytomegalovirus-associated TCR beta chains recognize cytomegalovirus antigens. In a later analysis, several top co-occurrence clusters were reported to appear linked to parvovirus B19, influenza, CMV and Epstein-Barr virus. In a later analysis, TCR association rates were found to vary across HLA loci, with the most associated TCRs seen for DRB1 alleles and the fewest for HLA-C alleles. A further reported finding was that TCR beta sequences accurately predicted the HLA-A and HLA-B alleles for most subjects in the first cohort. The cohort was sequenced for TCR beta chains only, and without alpha or paired-chain data the features that could be detected were limited. Because HLA typing was missing for some donors at each locus, association tests included only the typed subset. The study gave a list of about 160 TCR beta chains associated with cytomegalovirus. It was suggested by the authors that the approach could potentially be generalized to other disease states and immunological phenotypes. In a later genetic analysis, fewer N-insertions in productive TCRs were reported among donors in an Asian-associated ancestry cluster than the roughly 640-donor mean. The only immune exposure information available for the cohort was CMV serostatus. In a later genetic analysis, a missense DCLRE1C variant was associated with V-gene and J-gene trimming of TCR beta chains, and the association was replicated in an independent cohort. The presence/absence analyses assumed that sequencing depth was roughly uniform across donors, and that assumption may not be true. A later analysis found that HLA-associated TCR beta chains were more clonally expanded and had lower generation probabilities than equally common non-associated chains. In both the original and validation cohorts, the classifier was reported to diagnose cytomegalovirus status with high specificity and sensitivity.

About this clone: Its antigen is not yet known. Base qualities are not provided; no much larger clone lies one nucleotide away.

Libraries were constructed by the immunoSEQ multiplex PCR assay. A mixture of 60 forward primers for TCR Vbeta segments and 13 reverse primers for TCR Jbeta segments was used in the multiplex PCR. The CDR3 region of rearranged TCR beta genes was amplified from genomic DNA with a multiplex PCR assay. On the Illumina HiSeq System, the amplified TCR beta libraries were sequenced as 87-base-pair reads. For the original study's pipeline: A later analysis counted tens of millions of unique TCR beta chains across the 700 or so repertoires, and around 9.9 million of these chains were shared by at least two donors. A nearest-neighbor algorithm error-corrected the raw reads and collapsed the reads into unique sequences, merging closely related sequences to remove PCR and sequencing errors. CDR3 sequences were aligned to IMGT reference sequences to assign V, D and J gene segments. Each retained sequence needed at least a six-nucleotide match to both a V gene segment and a J gene segment. Rearrangements were classified as productive when the CDR3 lacked stop codons and remained in frame with V and J, and all other rearrangements were classified as non-productive. CDR3 was defined according to IMGT convention as the region running from the second conserved V-encoded cysteine to the conserved J-encoded phenylalanine. The earlier analysis of roughly 590 of the donors excluded any sequence lacking an unambiguous match to a single V gene segment. An earlier analysis of some 610 of the donors called V segments functional above 56.7% productive rearrangements and segregating when the between-donor standard deviation exceeded 5%. To diagnose cytomegalovirus status from the catalog of TCR beta chain sequences, a statistical classification framework was built. In a later analysis, V and J genes were assigned by comparing TCR nucleotide sequences against IMGT/GENE-DB human TR gene sequences. In a later analysis, CDR3 sequences and most-parsimonious VDJ recombination scenarios were assigned using the TCRdist pipeline. In a later analysis, each TCR beta chain was defined by its CDR3 amino acid sequence together with its V-gene family, and reads lacking a unique V-gene family were excluded. A later analysis removed 550 to 700 highly shared, low-generation-probability nucleotide sequences to deal with suspected cross-contamination and a sequencing artifact. For each public chain, a later analysis derived a clonal expansion index from normalized ranks of inferred template counts within each repertoire. In a later analysis, generation probabilities were computed using a VDJ recombination model fitted to out-of-frame rearrangements, and the results were checked against IGoR. Hypergeometric tests were used in a later analysis to score TCR-TCR, TCR-HLA and TCR-CMV co-occurrence, with a repertoire-size bias correction applied to the TCR pairs. To estimate false discovery rates, a later analysis permuted the HLA or CMV assignments 20 times. A later analysis grouped co-occurring TCRs with DBSCAN, adding TCRdist sequence similarity when clustering within HLA-allele-positive subsets. Co-occurrence clustering excluded repertoires with fewer than 30,000 or more than 120,000 public chains, plus five with anomalous nucleotide sharing. The clones in this table, taken by TCRdb from immuneACCESS, are in-frame only. Not every clone is retained; where verified, under half of the shortfall comes from an unresolved V gene, and the cause of the rest is unknown. That table gives V, J and clone size, and the DNA gave D and trimming. This sample holds roughly 100,000 clones; 71% were observed only once. 2.5% to 3% of the sample goes to the ten largest clones.

What was sequenced was PBMCs. The clonotype originates from a female donor in good health and CMV-seronegative.

The nucleotides read TGTGCCAGCAGTTACAGCCGTGATGAGCAGTTCTTC. Protein translation: CASSYSRDEQFF. The chain is assembled from TRBV6-5 and TRBJ2-1; the D gene cannot be resolved reliably. The germline V gene supplies CDR1 MNHEY and CDR2 SVGAGI. V is reduced by 2 bases and J by 8 bases, leaving a spacing of 7 bases between them. The CDR3 measures 12 amino acids from cysteine to phenylalanine. The read is trimmed to its CDR3 DNA, 36 bases read in frame from base 1.